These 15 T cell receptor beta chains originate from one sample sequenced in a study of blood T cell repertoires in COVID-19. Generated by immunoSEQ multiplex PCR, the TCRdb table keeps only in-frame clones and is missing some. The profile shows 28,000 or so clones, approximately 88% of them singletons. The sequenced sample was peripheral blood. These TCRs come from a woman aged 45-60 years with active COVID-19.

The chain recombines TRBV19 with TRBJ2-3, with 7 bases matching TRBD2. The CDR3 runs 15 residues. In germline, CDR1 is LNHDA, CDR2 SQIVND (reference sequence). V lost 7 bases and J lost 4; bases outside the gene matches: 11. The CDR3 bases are TGTGCCAGTACCAACACAGCGGGATGGGCAGATACGCAGTATTTT. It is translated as CASTNTAGWADTQYF. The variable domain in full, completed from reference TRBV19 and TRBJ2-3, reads DGGITQSPKYLFRKEGQNVTLSCEQNLNHDAMYWYRQDPGQGLRLIYYSQIVNDFQKGDIAEGYSVSREKKESFPLTVTSAQKNPTAFYLCASTNTAGWADTQYFGPGTRLTVL.

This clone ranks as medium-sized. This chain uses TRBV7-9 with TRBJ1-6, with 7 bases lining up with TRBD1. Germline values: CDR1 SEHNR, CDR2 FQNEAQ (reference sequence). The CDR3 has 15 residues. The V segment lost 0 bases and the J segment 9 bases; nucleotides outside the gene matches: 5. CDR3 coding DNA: TGTGCCAGCAGCTTAGCAGAGGGGGCCGGTTCACCCCTCCACTTT. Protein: CASSLAEGAGSPLHF. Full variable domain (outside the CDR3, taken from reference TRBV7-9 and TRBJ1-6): DTGVSQNPRHKITKRGQNVTFRCDPISEHNRLYWYRQTLGQGPEFLTYFQNEAQLEKSRLLSDRFSAERPKGSFSTLEIQRTEQGDSAMYLCASSLAEGAGSPLHFGNGTRLTVT.

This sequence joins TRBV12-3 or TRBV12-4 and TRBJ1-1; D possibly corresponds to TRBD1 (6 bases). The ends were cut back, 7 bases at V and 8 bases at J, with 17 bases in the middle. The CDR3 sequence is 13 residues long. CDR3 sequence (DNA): TGTGCCAGCACCCTGGGCTTCAGGGGAGAAGCTTTCTTT. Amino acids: CASTLGFRGEAFF.

CDR3 protein: CASSLGGNTNQPQHF. The CDR3 DNA reads as TGTGCCAGCAGTTTAGGGGGGAATACCAATCAGCCCCAGCATTTT. The chain recombines TRBV28 with TRBJ1-5; TRBD1 might be the D (5 bases). The V gene's germline CDR1 is MDHEN and CDR2 SYDVKM. V was pared by 2 bases and J by 3 bases, with 11 bases between. The CDR3 covers 15 residues.

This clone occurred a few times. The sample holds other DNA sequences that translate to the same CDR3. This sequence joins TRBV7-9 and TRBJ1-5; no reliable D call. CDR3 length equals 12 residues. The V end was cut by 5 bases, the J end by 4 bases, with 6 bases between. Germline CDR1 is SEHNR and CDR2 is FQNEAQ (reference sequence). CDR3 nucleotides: TGTGCCAGCAGCCGGGATAATCAGCCCCAGCATTTT. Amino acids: CASSRDNQPQHF.

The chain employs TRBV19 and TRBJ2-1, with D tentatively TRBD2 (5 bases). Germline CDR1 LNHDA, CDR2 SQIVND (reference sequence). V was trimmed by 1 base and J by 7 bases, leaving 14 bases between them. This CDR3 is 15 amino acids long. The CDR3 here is CASSIGTGTFNEQFF. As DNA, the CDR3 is TGTGCCAGTAGTATAGGGACTGGAACCTTTAATGAGCAGTTCTTC.

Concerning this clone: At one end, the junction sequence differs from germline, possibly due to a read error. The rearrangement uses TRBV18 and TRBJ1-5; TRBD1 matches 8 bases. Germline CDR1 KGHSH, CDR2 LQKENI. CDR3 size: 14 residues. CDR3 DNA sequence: TGTGCCAGTTCACTGGACAGGGCGGAACAGCCCCAGCATTTT. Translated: CASSLDRAEQPQHF.

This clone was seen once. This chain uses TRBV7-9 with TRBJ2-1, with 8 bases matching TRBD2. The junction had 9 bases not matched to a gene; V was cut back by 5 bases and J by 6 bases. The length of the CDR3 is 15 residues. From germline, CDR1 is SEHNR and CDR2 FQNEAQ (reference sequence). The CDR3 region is CASSPVGGARNEQFF. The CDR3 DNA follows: TGTGCCAGCAGCCCGGTCGGGGGGGCGCGCAATGAGCAGTTCTTC.

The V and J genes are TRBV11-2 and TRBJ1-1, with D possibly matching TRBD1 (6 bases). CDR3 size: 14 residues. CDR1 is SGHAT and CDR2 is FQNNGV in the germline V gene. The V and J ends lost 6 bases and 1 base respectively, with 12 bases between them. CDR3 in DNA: TGTGCCAGCAGGAGAGGGGGTCCGAACACTGAAGCTTTCTTT. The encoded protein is CASRRGGPNTEAFF. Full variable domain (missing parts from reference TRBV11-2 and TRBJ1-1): EAGVAQSPRYKIIEKRQSVAFWCNPISGHATLYWYQQILGQGPKLLIQFQNNGVVDDSQLPKDRFSAERLKGVDSTLKIQPAKLEDSAVYLCASRRGGPNTEAFFGQGTRLTVV.

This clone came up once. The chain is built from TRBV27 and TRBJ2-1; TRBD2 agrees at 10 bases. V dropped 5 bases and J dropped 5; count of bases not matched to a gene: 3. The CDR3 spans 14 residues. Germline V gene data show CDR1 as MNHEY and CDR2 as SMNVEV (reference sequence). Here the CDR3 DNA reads TGTGCCAGCAGTATACTAGCGGGAAACAATGAGCAGTTCTTC. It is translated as CASSILAGNNEQFF.

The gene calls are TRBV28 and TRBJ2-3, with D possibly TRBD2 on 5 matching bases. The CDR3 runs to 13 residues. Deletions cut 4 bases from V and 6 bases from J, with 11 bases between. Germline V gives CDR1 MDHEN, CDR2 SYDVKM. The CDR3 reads CASSSLAPDTQYF. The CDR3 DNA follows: TGTGCCAGCAGTTCCCTAGCCCCCGATACGCAGTATTTT.

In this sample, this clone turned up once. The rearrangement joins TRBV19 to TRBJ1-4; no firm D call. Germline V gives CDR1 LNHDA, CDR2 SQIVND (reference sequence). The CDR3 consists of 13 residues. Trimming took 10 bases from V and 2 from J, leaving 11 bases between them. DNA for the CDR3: TGTGCCACCTCTAAAACCACTAATGAAAAACTGTTTTTT. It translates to CATSKTTNEKLFF.

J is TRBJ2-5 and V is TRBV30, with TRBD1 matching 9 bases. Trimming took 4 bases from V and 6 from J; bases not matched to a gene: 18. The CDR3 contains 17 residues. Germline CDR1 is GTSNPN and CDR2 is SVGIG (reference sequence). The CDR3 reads CAWTPAGTGFVRKTQYF. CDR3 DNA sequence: TGTGCCTGGACCCCGGCCGGGACAGGGTTTGTGAGAAAGACCCAGTACTTC.

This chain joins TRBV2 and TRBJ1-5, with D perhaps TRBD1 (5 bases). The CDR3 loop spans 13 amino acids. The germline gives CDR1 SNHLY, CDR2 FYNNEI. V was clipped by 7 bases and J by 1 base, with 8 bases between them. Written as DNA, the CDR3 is TGTGCCAGCATGCGGGACAGCAATCAGCCCCAGCATTTT. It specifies CASMRDSNQPQHF.

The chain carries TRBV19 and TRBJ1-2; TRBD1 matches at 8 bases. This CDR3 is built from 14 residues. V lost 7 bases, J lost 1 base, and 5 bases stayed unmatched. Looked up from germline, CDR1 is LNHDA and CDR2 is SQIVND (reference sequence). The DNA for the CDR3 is TGTGCCAGTAAAGGGACAGGAGGTAACTATGGCTACACCTTC. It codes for CASKGTGGNYGYTF.